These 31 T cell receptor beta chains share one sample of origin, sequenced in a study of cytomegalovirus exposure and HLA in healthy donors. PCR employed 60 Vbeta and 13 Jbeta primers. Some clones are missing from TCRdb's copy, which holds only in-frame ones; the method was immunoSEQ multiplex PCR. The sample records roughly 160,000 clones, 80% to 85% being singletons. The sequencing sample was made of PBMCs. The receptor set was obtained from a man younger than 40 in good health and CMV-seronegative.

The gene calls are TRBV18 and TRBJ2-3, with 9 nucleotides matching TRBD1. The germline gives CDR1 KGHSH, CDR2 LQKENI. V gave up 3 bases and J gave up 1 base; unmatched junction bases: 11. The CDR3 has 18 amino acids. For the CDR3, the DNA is TGTGCCAGCTCACCTAGACAGGGGGTCTCCACTGGCACAGATACGCAGTATTTT. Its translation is CASSPRQGVSTGTDTQYF.

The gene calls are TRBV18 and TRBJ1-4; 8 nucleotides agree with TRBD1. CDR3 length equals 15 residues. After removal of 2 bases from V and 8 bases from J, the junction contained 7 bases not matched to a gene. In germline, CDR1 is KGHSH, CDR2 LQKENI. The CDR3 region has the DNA TGTGCCAGCTCACCATACGGACAGGGCGGCGAAAAACTGTTTTTT. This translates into CASSPYGQGGEKLFF.

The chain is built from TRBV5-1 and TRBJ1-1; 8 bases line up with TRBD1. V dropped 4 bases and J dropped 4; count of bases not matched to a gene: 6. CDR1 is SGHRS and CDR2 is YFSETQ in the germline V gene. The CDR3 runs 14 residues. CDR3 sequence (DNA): TGCGCCAGCAGCCCACAGGGGGGCGGCACTGAAGCTTTCTTT. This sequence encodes CASSPQGGGTEAFF.

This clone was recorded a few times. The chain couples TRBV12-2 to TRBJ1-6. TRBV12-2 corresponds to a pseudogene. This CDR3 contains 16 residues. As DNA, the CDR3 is TGTGCAAGTCGCCTGGGGGGGAGCTCCTATAATTCACCCCTCCACTTT. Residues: CASRLGGSSYNSPLHF.

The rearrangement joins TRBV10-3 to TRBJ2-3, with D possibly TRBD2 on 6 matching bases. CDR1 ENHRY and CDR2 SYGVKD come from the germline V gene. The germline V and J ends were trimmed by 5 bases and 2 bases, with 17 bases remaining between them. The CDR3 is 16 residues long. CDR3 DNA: TGTGCCATCAGTTCCGGGAGCCAGGGATCCACAGATACGCAGTATTTT. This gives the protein CAISSGSQGSTDTQYF.

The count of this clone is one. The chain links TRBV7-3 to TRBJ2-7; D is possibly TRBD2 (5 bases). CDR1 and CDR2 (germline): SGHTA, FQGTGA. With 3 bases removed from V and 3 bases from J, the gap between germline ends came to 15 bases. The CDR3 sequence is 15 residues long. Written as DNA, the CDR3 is TGTGCCAGCAGCTTCAAACTAGGCATCGGCTACGAGCAGTACTTC. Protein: CASSFKLGIGYEQYF.

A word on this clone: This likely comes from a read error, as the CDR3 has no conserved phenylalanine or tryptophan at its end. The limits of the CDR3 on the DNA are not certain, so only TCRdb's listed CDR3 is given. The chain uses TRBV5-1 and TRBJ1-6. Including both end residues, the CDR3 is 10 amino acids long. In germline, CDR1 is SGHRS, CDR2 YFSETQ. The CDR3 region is CASSLGRDDI.

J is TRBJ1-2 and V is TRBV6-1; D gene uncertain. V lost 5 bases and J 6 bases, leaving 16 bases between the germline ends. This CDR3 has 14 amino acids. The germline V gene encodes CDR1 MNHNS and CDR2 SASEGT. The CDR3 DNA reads TGTGCCAGCAGTAACCCAGGAGGAGCGCATGGCTACACCTTC. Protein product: CASSNPGGAHGYTF.

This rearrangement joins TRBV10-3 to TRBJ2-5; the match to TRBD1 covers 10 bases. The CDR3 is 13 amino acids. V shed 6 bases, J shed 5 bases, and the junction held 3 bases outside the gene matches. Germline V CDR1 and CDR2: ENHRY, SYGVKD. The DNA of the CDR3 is TGTGCCATCAGCCCGGGACAGGGGGAGACCCAGTACTTC. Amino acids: CAISPGQGETQYF.

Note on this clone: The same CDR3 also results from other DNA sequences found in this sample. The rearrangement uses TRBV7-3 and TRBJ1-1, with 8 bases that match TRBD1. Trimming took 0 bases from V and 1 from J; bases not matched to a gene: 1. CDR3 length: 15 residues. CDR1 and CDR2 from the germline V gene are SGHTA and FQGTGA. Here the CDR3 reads CASSLTGQGNTEAFF. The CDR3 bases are TGTGCCAGCAGCTTAACCGGACAGGGGAACACTGAAGCTTTCTTT. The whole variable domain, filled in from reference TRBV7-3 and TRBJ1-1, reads GAGVSQTPSNKVTEKGKYVELRCDPISGHTALYWYRQSLGQGPEFLIYFQGTGAADDSGLPNDRFFAVRPEGSVSTLKIQRTERGDSAVYLCASSLTGQGNTEAFFGQGTRLTVV.

This CDR3 reads CASSLVRDSGPETQYF. The CDR3 DNA follows: TGTGCCAGCAGCTTAGTCCGGGACAGCGGTCCAGAGACCCAGTACTTC. The chain links TRBV11-2 to TRBJ2-5; 7 nucleotides align to TRBD1. V dropped 1 base and J dropped 4; count of bases not matched to a gene: 9. The CDR3 runs to 16 residues. Germline V CDR1 and CDR2: SGHAT, FQNNGV.

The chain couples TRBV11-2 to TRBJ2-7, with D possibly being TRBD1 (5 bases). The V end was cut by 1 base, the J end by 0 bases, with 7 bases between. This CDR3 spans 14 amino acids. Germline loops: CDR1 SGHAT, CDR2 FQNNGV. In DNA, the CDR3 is TGTGCCAGCAGCTTAGCCAGGGACTCCTACGAGCAGTACTTC. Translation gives CASSLARDSYEQYF.

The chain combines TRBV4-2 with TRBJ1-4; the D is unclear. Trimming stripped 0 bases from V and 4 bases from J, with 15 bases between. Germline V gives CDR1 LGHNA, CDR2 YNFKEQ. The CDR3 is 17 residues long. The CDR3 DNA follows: TGTGCCAGCAGCCAAGAGAGTGGTACAGTTCATAATGAAAAACTGTTTTTT. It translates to CASSQESGTVHNEKLFF.

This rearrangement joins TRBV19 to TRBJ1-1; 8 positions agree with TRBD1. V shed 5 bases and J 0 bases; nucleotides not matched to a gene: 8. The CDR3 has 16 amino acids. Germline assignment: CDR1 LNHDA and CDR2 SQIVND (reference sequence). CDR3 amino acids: CASSQDRASMNTEAFF. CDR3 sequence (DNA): TGTGCCAGTAGTCAGGACAGGGCTAGTATGAACACTGAAGCTTTCTTT.

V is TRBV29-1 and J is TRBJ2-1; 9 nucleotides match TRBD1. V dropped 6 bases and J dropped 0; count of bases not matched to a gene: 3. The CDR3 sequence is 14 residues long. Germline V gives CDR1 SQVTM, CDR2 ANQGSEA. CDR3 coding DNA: TGCAGCGTGGACAGGGGCCTCTCCTACAATGAGCAGTTCTTC. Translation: CSVDRGLSYNEQFF.

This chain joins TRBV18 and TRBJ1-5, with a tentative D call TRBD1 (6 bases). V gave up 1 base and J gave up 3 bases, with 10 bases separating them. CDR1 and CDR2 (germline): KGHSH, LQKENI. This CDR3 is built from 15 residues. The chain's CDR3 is CASSPQDSLNQPQHF. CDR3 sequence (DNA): TGTGCCAGCTCACCACAGGACAGCCTCAATCAGCCCCAGCATTTT. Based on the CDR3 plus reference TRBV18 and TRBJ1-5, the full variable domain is NAGVMQNPRHLVRRRGQEARLRCSPMKGHSHVYWYRQLPEEGLKFMVYLQKENIIDESGMPKERFSAEFPKEGPSILRIQQVVRGDSAAYFCASSPQDSLNQPQHFGDGTRLSIL.

The CDR3 here is CASGRRPGLAGGPYEQFF. DNA for the CDR3: TGTGCCAGCGGCCGGAGACCGGGACTAGCGGGGGGGCCATACGAGCAGTTCTTC. The chain uses TRBV21-1 and TRBJ2-1; the table's D call of TRBD2 was not tested on the DNA. TRBV21-1 is shown as a pseudogene. The CDR3 runs 18 residues.

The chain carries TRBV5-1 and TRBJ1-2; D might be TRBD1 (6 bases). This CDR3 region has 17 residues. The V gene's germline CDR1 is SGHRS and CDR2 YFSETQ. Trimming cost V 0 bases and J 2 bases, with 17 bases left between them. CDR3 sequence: CASSLDVWTDENYGYTF. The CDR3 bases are TGCGCCAGCAGCTTGGATGTGTGGACAGACGAGAACTATGGCTACACCTTC.

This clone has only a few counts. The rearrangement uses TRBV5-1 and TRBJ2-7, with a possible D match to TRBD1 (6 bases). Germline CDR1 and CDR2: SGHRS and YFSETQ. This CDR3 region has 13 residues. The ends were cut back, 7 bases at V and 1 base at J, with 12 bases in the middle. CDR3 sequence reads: CASRTTGSYEQYF. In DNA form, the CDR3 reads TGCGCCAGCCGTACAACAGGGTCCTACGAGCAGTACTTC.

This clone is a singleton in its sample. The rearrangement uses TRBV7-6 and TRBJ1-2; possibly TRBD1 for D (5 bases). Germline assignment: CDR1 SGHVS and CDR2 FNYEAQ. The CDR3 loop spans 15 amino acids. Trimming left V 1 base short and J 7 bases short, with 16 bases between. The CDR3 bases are TGTGCCAGCAGCTTAGGTGACTCAGGGATGGGTGGCTACACCTTC. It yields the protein CASSLGDSGMGGYTF.

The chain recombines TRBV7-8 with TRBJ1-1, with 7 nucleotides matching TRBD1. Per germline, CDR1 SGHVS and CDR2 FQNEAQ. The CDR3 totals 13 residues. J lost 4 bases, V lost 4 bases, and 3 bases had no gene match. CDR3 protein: CASSSYRGTEAFF. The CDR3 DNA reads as TGTGCCAGCAGCTCTTACAGGGGCACTGAAGCTTTCTTT.

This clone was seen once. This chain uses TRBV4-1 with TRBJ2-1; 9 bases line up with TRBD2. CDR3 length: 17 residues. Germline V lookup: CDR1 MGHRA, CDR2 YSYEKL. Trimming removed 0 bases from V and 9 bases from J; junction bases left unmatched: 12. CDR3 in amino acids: CASSQDGLIAGEVEQFF. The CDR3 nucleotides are TGCGCCAGCAGCCAAGATGGACTTATAGCGGGAGAGGTTGAGCAGTTCTTC.

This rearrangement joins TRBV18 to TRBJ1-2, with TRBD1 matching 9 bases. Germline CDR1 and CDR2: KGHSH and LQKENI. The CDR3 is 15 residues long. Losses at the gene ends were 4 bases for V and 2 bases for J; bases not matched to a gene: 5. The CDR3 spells CASSRGQGTNYGYTF. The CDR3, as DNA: TGTGCCAGCTCACGAGGACAGGGGACAAACTATGGCTACACCTTC. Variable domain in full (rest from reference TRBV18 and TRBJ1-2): NAGVMQNPRHLVRRRGQEARLRCSPMKGHSHVYWYRQLPEEGLKFMVYLQKENIIDESGMPKERFSAEFPKEGPSILRIQQVVRGDSAAYFCASSRGQGTNYGYTFGSGTRLTVV.

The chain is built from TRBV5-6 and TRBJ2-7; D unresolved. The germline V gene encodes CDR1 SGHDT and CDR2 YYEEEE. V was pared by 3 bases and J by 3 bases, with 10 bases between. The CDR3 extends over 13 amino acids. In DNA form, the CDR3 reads TGTGCCAGCAGCTCCGGTCCCTTCTACGAGCAGTACTTC. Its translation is CASSSGPFYEQYF.

The CDR3 spells CASSLWPGTGGVGNQPQHF. CDR3 coding DNA: TGCGCCAGCAGCTTGTGGCCAGGGACAGGGGGAGTTGGCAATCAGCCCCAGCATTTT. This rearrangement joins TRBV5-1 to TRBJ1-5; TRBD1 aligns across 11 bases. CDR1 and CDR2 (germline): SGHRS, YFSETQ. The V segment lost 1 base and the J segment 2 bases; nucleotides outside the gene matches: 11. This CDR3 has 19 amino acids.

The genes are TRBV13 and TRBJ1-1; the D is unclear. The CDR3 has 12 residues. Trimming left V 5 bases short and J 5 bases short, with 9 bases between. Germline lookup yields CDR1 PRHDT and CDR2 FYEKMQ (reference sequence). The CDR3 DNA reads TGTGCCAGCAGCAAACTGAGAACTGAAGCTTTCTTT. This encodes CASSKLRTEAFF.

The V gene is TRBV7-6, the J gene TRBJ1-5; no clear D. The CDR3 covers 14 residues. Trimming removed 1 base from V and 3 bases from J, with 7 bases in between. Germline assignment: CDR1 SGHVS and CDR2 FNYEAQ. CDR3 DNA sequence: TGTGCCAGCAGCTTAGGAGGGCTCAATCAGCCCCAGCATTTT. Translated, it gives CASSLGGLNQPQHF.

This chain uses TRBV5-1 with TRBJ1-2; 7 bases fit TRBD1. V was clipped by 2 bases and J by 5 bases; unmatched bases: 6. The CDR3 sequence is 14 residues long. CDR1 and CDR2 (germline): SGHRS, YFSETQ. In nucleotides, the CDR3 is TGCGCCAGCAGCTTATCCAAGGGGGCGTATGGCTACACCTTC. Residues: CASSLSKGAYGYTF.

DNA of the CDR3: TGTGCCACTACCCCCGGGACAGCCAACGTCCTGACTTTC. This codes for CATTPGTANVLTF. J is TRBJ2-6 and V is TRBV2, with D possibly being TRBD1 (6 bases). There are 13 residues in the CDR3. Trimming took off 10 bases at V and 7 bases at J, with 14 bases between the two ends. Germline V gene data show CDR1 as SNHLY and CDR2 as FYNNEI.

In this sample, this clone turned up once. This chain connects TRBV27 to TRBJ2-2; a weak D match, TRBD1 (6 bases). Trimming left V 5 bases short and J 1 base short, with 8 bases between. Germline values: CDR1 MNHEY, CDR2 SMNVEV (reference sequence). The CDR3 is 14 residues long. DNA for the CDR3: TGTGCCAGCAGTCCGACAGGGAACACCGGGGAGCTGTTTTTT. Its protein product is CASSPTGNTGELFF.

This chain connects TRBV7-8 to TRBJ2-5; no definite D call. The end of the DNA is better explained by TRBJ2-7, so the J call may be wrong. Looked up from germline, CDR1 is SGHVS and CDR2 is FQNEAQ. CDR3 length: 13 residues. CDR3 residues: CASSSASLHEQYF. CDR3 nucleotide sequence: TGTGCCAGCAGCTCCGCCTCTCTCCACGAGCAGTACTTC.